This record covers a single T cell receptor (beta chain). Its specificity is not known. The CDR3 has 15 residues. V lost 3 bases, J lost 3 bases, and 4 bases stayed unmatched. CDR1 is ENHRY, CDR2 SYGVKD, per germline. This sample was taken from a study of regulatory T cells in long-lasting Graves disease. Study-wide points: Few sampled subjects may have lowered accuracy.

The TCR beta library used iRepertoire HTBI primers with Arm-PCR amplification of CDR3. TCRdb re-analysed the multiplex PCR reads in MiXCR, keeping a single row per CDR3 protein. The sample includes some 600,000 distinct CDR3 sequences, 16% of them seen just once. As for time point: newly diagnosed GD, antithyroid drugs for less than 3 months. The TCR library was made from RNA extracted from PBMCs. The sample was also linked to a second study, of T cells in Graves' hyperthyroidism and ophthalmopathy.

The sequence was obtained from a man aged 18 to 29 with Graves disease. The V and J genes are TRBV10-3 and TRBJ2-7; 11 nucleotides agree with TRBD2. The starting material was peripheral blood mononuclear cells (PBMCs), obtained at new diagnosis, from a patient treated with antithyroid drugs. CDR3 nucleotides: TGTGCCATCAGTGACCCCACTAGCGGGAGCTACGAGCAGTACTTC. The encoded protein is CAISDPTSGSYEQYF.